This T cell receptor (beta chain) was sequenced for a study of blood T cell repertoires in COVID-19. In the original analysis: Reference gene primers were amplified, and this amplification served to estimate nucleated cell counts. This table comes from immunoSEQ multiplex PCR, and its TCRdb copy is limited to in-frame clones, with some not included. V and J calls and clone size are as listed in that table; D and trimming were resolved from the DNA. The sample shows 250,000 or so clones, roughly 87% of them seen only once. CDR1 and CDR2 from the germline V gene are MNHEY and SVGEGT. The CDR3 runs 14 residues. Trimming cost V 0 bases and J 9 bases, with 12 bases left between them.

The chain uses TRBV6-2 or TRBV6-3 and TRBJ2-1, with no clear D. The receptor was isolated from a woman in her forties who had recovered from COVID-19. The sequenced sample consisted of peripheral blood. CDR3 DNA: TGTGCCAGCAGTTACTCGCGTTTGTCTAGTGAGCAGTTCTTC. Amino acids: CASSYSRLSSEQFF.